The 18 T cell receptor beta chains reported below all come from one sample, sequenced in a study of blood T cell repertoires in COVID-19. Sequenced by immunoSEQ multiplex PCR; TCRdb stores in-frame clones only, minus some. The repertoire has about 210,000 clones, less than 85% of them found once; the top ten carry over 7%. Sample: peripheral blood. These receptors all come from a woman in her 70s with acute or convalescent COVID-19.

V gene TRBV5-5 combines with J gene TRBJ1-3; no clear D gene. The CDR3 runs to 15 residues. V was pared by 0 bases and J by 0 bases, with 7 bases between. Germline V gene lookup returns CDR1 SGHKS and CDR2 YYEKEE (reference sequence). The CDR3 loop reads CASSLGALSGNTIYF. The CDR3, as DNA: TGTGCCAGCAGCTTGGGCGCGCTCTCTGGAAACACCATATATTTT.

The chain recombines TRBV30 with TRBJ1-5; 8 bases agree with TRBD1. The trim removed 5 bases at V and 5 bases at J, leaving 8 bases unmatched. Germline V gene lookup returns CDR1 GTSNPN and CDR2 SVGIG (reference sequence). The length of the CDR3 is 14 residues. CDR3 in amino acids: CAWSTGGLYQPQHF. The CDR3 DNA is TGTGCCTGGTCTACAGGGGGTTTGTATCAGCCCCAGCATTTT.

V is TRBV11-3 and J is TRBJ1-1, with D uncertain. CDR1 and CDR2 (germline): SGHNT, YENEEA. The ends were cut back, 1 base at V and 3 bases at J, with 6 bases in the middle. The CDR3 spans 13 residues. CDR3 in amino acids: CASSLARDTEAFF. In nucleotides, the CDR3 is TGTGCCAGCAGCTTAGCCCGGGACACTGAAGCTTTCTTT.

The rearrangement links TRBV6-5 to TRBJ2-1; no reliable D call. CDR3 length equals 13 residues. Trimming took 8 bases from V and 0 from J, leaving 8 bases between them. Germline assignment: CDR1 MNHEY and CDR2 SVGAGI. In nucleotides, the CDR3 is TGTGCCAGCGGTATAGACTCCTACAATGAGCAGTTCTTC. It yields the protein CASGIDSYNEQFF.

This chain uses TRBV7-8 with TRBJ2-1, with D perhaps matching TRBD2 (7 bases). In germline, CDR1 is SGHVS, CDR2 FQNEAQ. With 6 bases removed from V and 6 bases from J, the gap between germline ends came to 15 bases. This CDR3 region has 14 residues. The DNA of the CDR3 is TGTGCCAGCAGTTCGGGGGGCTTGGTCAATGAGCAGTTCTTC. Residues: CASSSGGLVNEQFF.

This rearrangement joins TRBV18 to TRBJ2-5; 10 bases match TRBD1. After removal of 2 bases from V and 5 bases from J, the junction contained 8 bases not matched to a gene. Germline assignment: CDR1 KGHSH and CDR2 LQKENI. This CDR3 spans 16 amino acids. CDR3 nucleotide sequence: TGTGCCAGCTCACCATACGTGGACAGGGGGTTTGAGACCCAGTACTTC. This codes for CASSPYVDRGFETQYF.

The chain employs TRBV9 and TRBJ2-2; D is possibly TRBD1 (6 bases). This CDR3 region has 15 residues. Germline V lookup: CDR1 SGDLS, CDR2 YYNGEE. V lost 2 bases and J 5 bases, leaving 13 bases between the germline ends. CDR3 loop: CASSVVTGTTGELFF. CDR3 nucleotide sequence: TGTGCCAGCAGCGTCGTGACAGGCACAACCGGGGAGCTGTTTTTT.

The V call is TRBV30, the J call TRBJ2-5; 9 bases fit TRBD2. The CDR3 totals 14 residues. Germline assignment: CDR1 GTSNPN and CDR2 SVGIG (reference sequence). Trimming cost V 0 bases and J 6 bases; bases outside gene matches: 5. For the CDR3, the DNA is TGTGCCTGGAGTGTAAGCGGGGGGTTTCAGACCCAGTACTTC. Amino acids: CAWSVSGGFQTQYF.

The chain is built from TRBV19 and TRBJ1-4; D is undetermined. V was clipped by 4 bases and J by 7 bases, with 13 bases between them. This CDR3 comprises 14 residues. The germline gives CDR1 LNHDA, CDR2 SQIVND (reference sequence). The CDR3 here is CASSNRERGEKLFF. CDR3 DNA sequence: TGTGCCAGTAGTAACCGGGAGAGAGGTGAAAAACTGTTTTTT.

The chain uses TRBV30 and TRBJ1-2, with 8 bases that match TRBD1. CDR3 size: 14 residues. V was clipped by 0 bases and J by 6 bases; unmatched bases: 6. Germline V gives CDR1 GTSNPN, CDR2 SVGIG (reference sequence). The chain's CDR3 is CAWSVDPGGNGYTF. The CDR3 nucleotides read TGTGCCTGGAGTGTAGACCCAGGGGGCAATGGCTACACCTTC.

The V and J genes are TRBV7-2 and TRBJ1-5; no reliable D call. The CDR3 is 14 residues long. The germline gives CDR1 SGHTA, CDR2 FQGNSA. V lost 1 base to trimming and J lost 6 bases, with 10 bases between them. CDR3 residues: CASSLDSNLQPQHF. The CDR3 nucleotides read TGTGCCAGCAGCTTAGATAGCAATCTTCAGCCCCAGCATTTT.

This chain joins TRBV7-2 and TRBJ2-7, with a tentative D call TRBD2 (5 bases). Per the germline V gene, CDR1 is SGHTA and CDR2 is FQGNSA. Trimming removed 1 base from V and 4 bases from J, with 17 bases in between. This CDR3 spans 16 amino acids. The CDR3 nucleotides are TGTGCCAGCAGCTTAGATAGGCGGGCTGGATTTTACGAGCAGTACTTC. It translates to CASSLDRRAGFYEQYF.

This clone is a singleton in its sample. The genes are TRBV10-1 and TRBJ1-1; no clear D. CDR1 is WNHNN and CDR2 is SYGVQD in the germline V gene (reference sequence). Trimming removed 5 bases at V and 1 base at J, with 8 bases between. The length of the CDR3 is 13 residues. The CDR3 loop reads CASSSHRNTEAFF. The CDR3 coding sequence is TGCGCCAGCAGTTCCCATAGGAACACTGAAGCTTTCTTT.

The J gene is TRBJ2-2, the V gene TRBV3-1 (or the pseudogene TRBV3-2); 13 bases line up with TRBD2. The germline V gene encodes CDR1 LGHDT and CDR2 YNNKEL (reference sequence). The CDR3 is 16 amino acids. Losses at the gene ends were 4 bases for V and 6 bases for J; bases not matched to a gene: 5. CDR3 sequence: CASSLRTSGGPGELFF. The DNA of the CDR3 is TGTGCCAGCAGCCTCCGGACTAGCGGGGGACCCGGGGAGCTGTTTTTT.

The rearrangement links TRBV10-2 to TRBJ2-7; 7 nucleotides agree with TRBD1. Germline CDR1 is WSHSY and CDR2 is SAAADI. The V segment lost 0 bases and the J segment 3 bases; nucleotides outside the gene matches: 5. The CDR3 is made up of 15 amino acids. DNA of the CDR3: TGCGCCAGCAGTGAGTCCCGACAGGGATACTACGAGCAGTACTTC. Translation: CASSESRQGYYEQYF.

The gene calls are TRBV2 and TRBJ1-5; a weak D match, TRBD1 (5 bases). The CDR3 consists of 15 residues. V gave up 5 bases and J gave up 1 base, with 12 bases separating them. Looked up from germline, CDR1 is SNHLY and CDR2 is FYNNEI. Here the CDR3 reads CASSRMGLSNQPQHF. The CDR3 DNA reads TGTGCCAGCAGTAGGATGGGGCTGAGCAATCAGCCCCAGCATTTT.

The CDR3 sequence is CAWPRARVGNTIYF. The CDR3 region has the DNA TGTGCCTGGCCAAGGGCCAGGGTTGGAAACACCATATATTTT. J is TRBJ1-3 and V is TRBV7-9; possible D gene TRBD1, 5 bases. The CDR3 has 14 residues. Germline V CDR1 and CDR2: SEHNR, FQNEAQ (reference sequence). Trimming cost V 11 bases and J 3 bases, with 17 bases left between them.

The gene calls are TRBV7-2 and TRBJ2-2, with 8 bases fitting TRBD2. Germline assignment: CDR1 SGHTA and CDR2 FQGNSA. The CDR3 length is 16 residues. Germline trimming cut 7 bases from V and 8 bases from J; bases unmatched to any gene: 15. CDR3 nucleotides: TGTGCCAGCACCCCCCCGGGGGGGCCGCAGGGGGGGGAGCTGTTTTTT. Its translation: CASTPPGGPQGGELFF.